This T cell receptor beta chain is drawn from a study of a mutant IDH1 vaccine in newly diagnosed glioma. This clone came up once. What it binds is not known. Here immunoSEQ multiplex PCR was the method, and the copy in TCRdb shows in-frame clones only, minus some. Of tens of thousands of clones in the sample, almost 85% were seen once. Study results and limitations: It seemed that pseudoprogression was not linked to changes in the top peripheral T cell clonotypes.

CDR3 length: 14 amino acids. Germline loops: CDR1 SGHAT, CDR2 FQNNGV. Trimming took off 4 bases at V and 4 bases at J, with 10 bases between the two ends. Time point here: week 47, end of study. All doses held 300 ug of mutant IDH1 20-mer peptide, with topical imiquimod. This rearrangement joins TRBV11-2 to TRBJ2-2; tentatively, D is TRBD2 (5 bases). The sample here was PBMCs, taken from a glioma patient whose treatment included an IDH1 peptide vaccine. The TCR originated in a man aged 40-49 years with glioma. Here the CDR3 DNA reads TGTGCCAGCAGCTGGCAGACTACCACCGGGGAGCTGTTTTTT. Its protein is CASSWQTTTGELFF.